This T cell receptor beta chain stems from a study of blood T cell repertoires in COVID-19. This CDR3 spans 14 amino acids. Germline assignment: CDR1 MDHEN and CDR2 SYDVKM. The V segment lost 1 base and the J segment 7 bases; nucleotides outside the gene matches: 6. Here immunoSEQ multiplex PCR was the method, and the copy in TCRdb shows in-frame clones only, minus some. The sample has roughly 330,000 clones, about 87% seen once. Recovered status in Cohort 3 required two negative PCRs, clearance, or symptom resolution. This chain joins TRBV28 and TRBJ1-2; 7 nucleotides line up with TRBD1. The sample taken for sequencing was PBMCs or T cells enriched from blood (not recorded which). This clonotype was sampled from a woman in her 30s who had recovered from COVID-19. The CDR3 region is CASSLYTGDSGYTF. CDR3 bases: TGTGCCAGCAGTTTATACACAGGGGATAGTGGCTACACCTTC.